A selection of T cell receptor beta chains follows, all from one sample in a study of T cell changes during pregnancy in multiple sclerosis. Measured with immunoSEQ multiplex PCR; TCRdb has only the in-frame clones, and not every one. The sample lists 65,000 to 90,000 clones; just over 90% were seen once. The sequences come from peripheral blood, collected in the first trimester of pregnancy. All receptors come from a female donor with multiple sclerosis, enrolled in a pregnancy study. The CDR3 runs from the conserved cysteine through the conserved F or W. A D gene is named only where the DNA matches it firmly. Part of the rows lack a size; the others show once, few, many or a class for expanded clones.

TRBV6-5	TRBJ1-2	-	-	CASRRGSLLYGYTF	TGTGCCAGCAGGCGCGGAAGCCTACTCTATGGCTACACCTTC
TRBV5-1	TRBJ2-1	-	TRBD2	CASQLAGGPNEQFF	TGCGCCAGCCAACTAGCGGGAGGGCCCAATGAGCAGTTCTTC
TRBV5-1	TRBJ2-7	-	-	CASSLAGARNIYEQYF	TGCGCCAGCAGCTTGGCCGGAGCGCGGAATATCTACGAGCAGTACTTC
TRBV19	TRBJ1-2	once	TRBD1	CASSIRTGGNGYTF	TGTGCCAGTAGTATAAGGACAGGGGGAAACGGCTACACCTTC
TRBV7-9	TRBJ2-2	-	TRBD1	CASSLGPGQGATGELFF	TGTGCCAGCAGCTTAGGTCCGGGACAGGGGGCCACCGGGGAGCTGTTTTTT
TRBV7-2	TRBJ2-1	-	-	CASSLWVGSSYNEQFF	TGTGCCAGCAGCTTATGGGTCGGGAGCTCCTACAATGAGCAGTTCTTC
TRBV5-5	TRBJ2-7	-	TRBD2	CASSHGLAGNEQYF	TGTGCCAGCAGCCATGGACTAGCGGGAAACGAGCAGTACTTC
TRBV2	TRBJ1-6	-	-	CASSVFSNSPLHF	TGTGCCAGCAGTGTTTTCAGTAACTCACCCCTCCACTTT
TRBV6-5	TRBJ2-2	-	TRBD2	CASSYSMTSGRVELFF	TGTGCCAGCAGTTACTCGATGACTAGCGGGAGGGTGGAGCTGTTTTTT
TRBV7-3	TRBJ2-2	-	-	CASSPGVGYTGELFF	TGTGCCAGCAGCCCCGGGGTAGGGTACACCGGGGAGCTGTTTTTT
TRBV7-3	TRBJ2-6	-	-	CASSPRAGRSGANVLTF	TGTGCCAGCAGCCCCCGCGCGGGAAGATCTGGGGCCAACGTCCTGACTTTC
TRBV2	TRBJ2-7	-	-	CASSDHQGSAYEQYF	TGTGCCAGCAGTGACCATCAGGGGAGTGCCTACGAGCAGTACTTC
TRBV6-5	TRBJ2-3	-	-	CASRGLADTQYF	TGTGCCAGCAGGGGACTTGCAGATACGCAGTATTTT
TRBV5-4	TRBJ2-3	-	-	CASSSRQYTDTQYF	TGTGCCAGCAGCTCCCGACAGTACACAGATACGCAGTATTTT
TRBV27	TRBJ2-1	-	TRBD2	CASRRLAGAPYNEQFF	TGTGCCAGCAGACGACTAGCGGGAGCCCCCTACAATGAGCAGTTCTTC
TRBV15	TRBJ1-5	-	-	CATSRGTGTEQPQHF	TGTGCCACCAGCAGAGGGACGGGAACGGAACAGCCCCAGCATTTT
TRBV10-3	TRBJ2-2	once	TRBD1	CATGTGGAGGELFF	TGTGCCACCGGGACAGGGGGCGCGGGCGGGGAGCTGTTTTTT
TRBV9	TRBJ2-7	-	-	CASSVEPGTYEQYF	TGTGCCAGCAGCGTAGAACCGGGAACCTACGAGCAGTACTTC
TRBV7-9	TRBJ1-3	-	TRBD1	CASSLRLTGPGNTIYF	TGTGCCAGCAGCTTACGGTTGACAGGGCCTGGAAACACCATATATTTT
TRBV30	TRBJ2-6	-	-	CAWRAGSGANVLTF	TGTGCCTGGAGGGCGGGCTCTGGGGCCAACGTCCTGACTTTC
TRBV10-3	TRBJ2-3	few	-	CAIGDTDTQYF	TGTGCTATAGGGGACACAGATACGCAGTATTTT
TRBV6-6	TRBJ2-1	-	TRBD1	CASSYARPGQGERWFF	TGTGCCAGCAGTTACGCGCGGCCGGGACAGGGTGAAAGGTGGTTCTTC
TRBV19	TRBJ1-3	-	-	CASSKDRRKGNTIYF	TGTGCCAGTAGTAAGGACAGAAGAAAAGGAAACACCATATATTTT
TRBV6-1	TRBJ1-1	-	-	CASRVRGSDEAFF	TGTGCCAGCAGAGTTAGGGGATCGGATGAAGCTTTCTTT
TRBV2	TRBJ2-5	-	TRBD2	CASRLAGGLQETQYF	TGTGCCAGCAGACTAGCGGGGGGGCTCCAAGAGACCCAGTACTTC
TRBV15	TRBJ1-2	-	-	CATSSTYEDGYTF	TGTGCCACCAGCAGTACTTATGAGGATGGCTACACCTTC
TRBV29-1	TRBJ2-5	-	TRBD2	CSVGLAGQTQYF	TGCAGCGTTGGACTAGCGGGACAGACCCAGTACTTC
TRBV7-9	TRBJ1-1	-	-	CASSLDQRTEAFF	TGTGCCAGCAGCTTAGATCAGCGGACTGAAGCTTTCTTT
TRBV10-2	TRBJ2-7	-	TRBD2	CASSEAGGAHEQYF	TGCGCCAGCAGTGAAGCCGGGGGGGCCCACGAGCAGTACTTC
TRBV4-3	TRBJ2-2	-	-	CASSQARGVGTGELFF	TGCGCCAGCAGCCAGGCCAGGGGGGTGGGGACCGGGGAGCTGTTTTTT
TRBV5-4	TRBJ2-7	-	TRBD1	CASSFGQDSSYEQYF	TGTGCCAGCAGCTTCGGACAGGACAGCTCCTACGAGCAGTACTTC
TRBV13	TRBJ1-1	-	-	CASNSLGGTGEVFF	TGTGCCAGCAACTCCCTAGGTGGTACCGGGGAGGTTTTCTTT
TRBV18	TRBJ1-3	-	TRBD1	CASSPTPDRGRAGNTIYF	TGTGCCAGCTCACCAACGCCGGACAGGGGGAGAGCTGGAAACACCATATATTTT
TRBV6-1	TRBJ1-1	-	TRBD1	CASKNLGTANTEAFF	TGTGCCAGCAAGAACCTCGGGACAGCAAACACTGAAGCTTTCTTT
TRBV7-8	TRBJ2-7	-	TRBD1	CASSSEDRGSYEQYF	TGTGCCAGCAGCTCCGAGGACAGGGGCTCCTACGAGCAGTACTTC
TRBV5-1	TRBJ2-5	-	-	CASSLRGETQYF	TGCGCCAGCAGCTTAAGGGGGGAGACCCAGTACTTC
TRBV4-1	TRBJ2-3	-	-	CASSQGKAGATDTQYF	TGCGCCAGCAGCCAAGGCAAGGCGGGGGCCACAGATACGCAGTATTTT
TRBV11-2	TRBJ1-1	few	TRBD1	CASSYGTGKRAFF	TGTGCCAGCAGCTACGGGACAGGGAAGAGAGCTTTCTTT
TRBV27	TRBJ1-1	-	-	CASSFEQGYTEAFF	TGTGCCAGCAGTTTCGAACAGGGTTACACTGAAGCTTTCTTT
TRBV27	TRBJ2-3	-	TRBD2	CASSSVAGGLTDTQYF	TGTGCCAGCAGTTCGGTTGCGGGAGGTCTCACAGATACGCAGTATTTT
TRBV30	TRBJ1-5	-	-	CAWSHTSGHRNQPQHF	TGTGCCTGGAGCCATACCTCCGGACATCGCAATCAGCCCCAGCATTTT
TRBV7-9	TRBJ2-1	-	-	CASARDSNEQFF	TGTGCCAGCGCCCGGGACTCCAATGAGCAGTTCTTC
TRBV9	TRBJ2-2	-	TRBD1	CASSRGTNTGELFF	TGTGCCAGTAGCAGGGGGACGAACACCGGGGAGCTGTTTTTT
TRBV7-9	TRBJ1-1	-	TRBD1	CASSPRAGQIFTEAFF	TGTGCCAGCAGCCCCCGGGCGGGACAGATATTCACTGAAGCTTTCTTT
TRBV6-1	TRBJ2-7	-	-	CASSEAGSGYEQYF	TGTGCCAGCAGTGAAGCGGGTAGCGGCTACGAGCAGTACTTC
TRBV2	TRBJ1-5	-	-	CASRRGTYSNQPQHF	TGTGCCAGCAGGAGGGGGACATATAGCAATCAGCCCCAGCATTTT
TRBV28	TRBJ2-5	-	TRBD2	CASRPWGTSGSKETQYF	TGTGCCAGCAGGCCTTGGGGGACTAGCGGGAGTAAAGAGACCCAGTACTTC
TRBV25-1	TRBJ1-6	few	TRBD1	CASSPTNRGSNSPLHF	TGTGCCAGCAGCCCAACTAACAGGGGAAGTAATTCACCCCTCCACTTT
TRBV20-1	TRBJ2-1	-	-	CSARGRSVGFF	TGCAGTGCTAGGGGGAGATCGGTCGGGTTCTTC
TRBV7-6	TRBJ1-5	-	TRBD1	CASSSGGVQPQHF	TGTGCCAGCAGTTCAGGGGGCGTCCAGCCCCAGCATTTT
TRBV10-3	TRBJ1-1	once	-	CAISDFQGNTEAFF	TGTGCCATCAGTGATTTCCAGGGGAACACTGAAGCTTTCTTT
TRBV18	TRBJ2-3	-	TRBD2	CASSPPGLAGDTQYF	TGTGCCAGCTCACCACCGGGACTAGCGGGAGATACGCAGTATTTT
TRBV4-3	TRBJ2-5	-	-	CASSRDGSGLNEETQYF	TGCGCCAGCAGCCGCGATGGAAGCGGACTCAACGAAGAGACCCAGTACTTC